One and the same sample provided the 21 T cell receptor beta chains below, sequenced in a study of Ad26.COV2.S vaccination and SARS-CoV-2 variants. The treatment is: around 19 received Ad26.COV2.S at low or high dose, single or two shots; several received placebo; per-sample allocation not given. The samples were gathered on day 63 after the first injection of vaccine or placebo. Clones were sequenced by immunoSEQ multiplex PCR, and TCRdb holds only the in-frame ones, with some missing. Seen here are some 500,000 clones, approximately 92% observed once, and the top ten hold around 2.6%. The sample was peripheral blood, taken in a trial of Ad26.COV2.S vaccine versus placebo. These receptor sequences come from a person aged 18-65 years who received the Ad26.COV2.S COVID-19 vaccine or a placebo.

This chain uses TRBV9 with TRBJ1-2; no clear D gene. Looked up from germline, CDR1 is SGDLS and CDR2 is YYNGEE. This CDR3 has 9 residues. Trimming removed 6 bases from V and 5 bases from J, with 2 bases in between. CDR3 DNA sequence: TGTGCCAGCACATATGGCTACACCTTC. Translation gives CASTYGYTF.

The chain recombines TRBV9 with TRBJ2-5; 14 positions agree with TRBD2. The CDR3 is made up of 16 amino acids. J was trimmed by 5 bases and V by 0 bases; bases with no gene match: 3. Germline V gives CDR1 SGDLS, CDR2 YYNGEE. This CDR3 reads CASSVGGLAGVETQYF. The CDR3 coding sequence is TGTGCCAGCAGCGTAGGGGGACTAGCGGGGGTCGAGACCCAGTACTTC.

CDR3 amino acids: CASSFELGDRNSPLHF. The CDR3, as DNA: TGTGCCAGCAGCTTCGAACTTGGAGACAGGAATTCACCCCTCCACTTT. The chain recombines TRBV7-9 with TRBJ1-6; the D gene is possibly TRBD1 (6 bases). CDR3 size: 16 residues. Germline CDR1 is SEHNR and CDR2 is FQNEAQ (reference sequence). Trimming left V 3 bases short and J 7 bases short, with 16 bases between.

This clone has just a few counts. The chain carries TRBV25-1 and TRBJ2-7; 8 bases map to TRBD2. The CDR3 is made up of 14 amino acids. V was clipped by 7 bases and J by 3 bases; unmatched bases: 8. Looked up from germline, CDR1 is MGHDK and CDR2 is SYGVNS. Here the CDR3 reads CASKKTSAYYEQYV. The DNA for the CDR3 is TGTGCCAGCAAAAAGACTAGCGCCTACTACGAGCAGTACGTC.

The chain has TRBV2 and TRBJ2-3; 7 nucleotides match TRBD2. The CDR3 contains 15 residues. With V trimmed by 5 bases and J by 0 bases, 5 bases remained unmatched. Germline V gene sequence: CDR1 SNHLY, CDR2 FYNNEI. The CDR3 sequence: CASSWDYASTDTQYF. In DNA, the CDR3 is TGTGCCAGCAGTTGGGACTATGCAAGCACAGATACGCAGTATTTT.

This chain uses TRBV5-5 with TRBJ2-1, with 8 bases identical to TRBD2. V lost 3 bases and J lost 7; bases outside the gene matches: 15. Looked up from germline, CDR1 is SGHKS and CDR2 is YYEKEE (reference sequence). This CDR3 region has 17 residues. As DNA, the CDR3 is TGTGCCAGCAGCTCCCCGGGGGGCGGGAGGTTTGGGAATGAGCAGTTCTTC. Its protein is CASSSPGGGRFGNEQFF.

V gene TRBV28 combines with J gene TRBJ1-6, with 8 positions matching TRBD1. CDR1 and CDR2 (germline): MDHEN, SYDVKM. The V segment lost 3 bases and the J segment 3 bases; nucleotides outside the gene matches: 4. The CDR3 spans 16 residues. In nucleotides, the CDR3 is TGTGCCAGCAGTTTTCCGACAGGGGTCTATAATTCACCCCTCCACTTT. Protein product: CASSFPTGVYNSPLHF. The full variable domain, its missing parts supplied by reference TRBV28 and TRBJ1-6, is DVKVTQSSRYLVKRTGEKVFLECVQDMDHENMFWYRQDPGLGLRLIYFSYDVKMKEKGDIPEGYSVSREKKERFSLILESASTNQTSMYLCASSFPTGVYNSPLHFGNGTRLTVT.

Remarks on this clone: This CDR3 is also generated by other DNA sequences in the sample. V and J are TRBV28 and TRBJ2-1, with D maybe TRBD2 (7 bases). Trimming pared 3 bases from V and 0 bases from J, leaving 12 bases between. Per germline, CDR1 MDHEN and CDR2 SYDVKM. This CDR3 spans 16 amino acids. CDR3 region: CASSLGGGSSYNEQFF. The CDR3 DNA is TGTGCCAGCAGTTTGGGCGGGGGCAGCTCCTACAATGAGCAGTTCTTC.

The chain has TRBV24-1 and TRBJ2-3, with 7 positions matching TRBD1. V gave up 1 base and J gave up 2 bases; unmatched junction bases: 11. Germline-derived CDR1 and CDR2 are KGHDR and SFDVKD. The CDR3 is made up of 18 amino acids. The CDR3 DNA follows: TGTGCCACCAGTGATTTTGGCCCGGGACAGACACTCACAGATACGCAGTATTTT. It specifies CATSDFGPGQTLTDTQYF.

This clone has more than one count but fewer than ten. The chain uses TRBV6-1 and TRBJ1-4; D uncertain. The length of the CDR3 is 16 residues. V lost 0 bases, J lost 3 bases, and 11 bases lay in between. The germline V gene encodes CDR1 MNHNS and CDR2 SASEGT. For the CDR3, the DNA is TGTGCCAGCAGTGAAGCGCCTACCGGGCCTAATGAAAAACTGTTTTTT. This gives the protein CASSEAPTGPNEKLFF.

V usage is TRBV7-2 and J usage is TRBJ1-2, with unresolved D. The CDR3 contains 15 residues. The ends were cut back, 7 bases at V and 8 bases at J, with 23 bases in the middle. Germline V gene lookup returns CDR1 SGHTA and CDR2 FQGNSA. Here the CDR3 reads CASNQDNLGRSGYTF. DNA of the CDR3: TGTGCCAGCAACCAGGATAATCTAGGGAGGAGCGGCTACACCTTC.

This chain links TRBV7-6 with TRBJ1-2; TRBD1 aligns across 8 bases. The junction had 14 bases not matched to a gene; V was cut back by 2 bases and J by 3 bases. The CDR3 sequence is 18 residues long. Per germline, CDR1 SGHVS and CDR2 FNYEAQ. The CDR3 region has the DNA TGTGCCAGCAGCTTAAAGGGGACAGGTCGTGTCCGCGACTATGGCTACACCTTC. Translating gives CASSLKGTGRVRDYGYTF.

This rearrangement joins TRBV12-3 or TRBV12-4 to TRBJ2-7; no clear D. This CDR3 has 13 residues. Deletions cut 2 bases from V and 0 bases from J, with 5 bases between. CDR3 loop: CASSLRLSYEQYF. The DNA of the CDR3 is TGTGCCAGCAGTTTACGGCTCTCCTACGAGCAGTACTTC.

The V call is TRBV2, the J call TRBJ1-5; TRBD1 is a possible D gene (6 bases). Germline assignment: CDR1 SNHLY and CDR2 FYNNEI. This CDR3 is 15 amino acids long. V lost 1 base and J 4 bases, leaving 11 bases between the germline ends. CDR3 DNA: TGTGCCAGCAGTGAAGGACAGGTTTTGAATCAGCCCCAGCATTTT. Translating gives CASSEGQVLNQPQHF.

A note on this clone: This sample also contains other DNA sequences that code for the same CDR3. V gene TRBV27 combines with J gene TRBJ1-1; 7 positions agree with TRBD1. The germline V gene has CDR1 MNHEY and CDR2 SMNVEV (reference sequence). J lost 4 bases, V lost 2 bases, and 1 base had no gene match. This CDR3 spans 13 amino acids. The CDR3 reads CASSLNRGTEAFF. For the CDR3, the DNA is TGTGCCAGCAGTTTAAACAGGGGCACTGAAGCTTTCTTT.

This chain's CDR3 is CASSYSEQYV. CDR3 nucleotides: TGTGCCAGCAGCTATTCGGAGCAGTACGTC. V and J are TRBV2 and TRBJ2-7; D gene ambiguous. Germline loops: CDR1 SNHLY, CDR2 FYNNEI. This CDR3 has 10 residues. V was cut by 6 bases and J by 7 bases, with 7 bases left in between.

The chain uses TRBV14 and TRBJ2-2, with a possible D match to TRBD1 (5 bases). The CDR3 runs 17 residues. The germline CDR1 and CDR2 sequences are SGHDN and FVKESK. Trimming removed 1 base from V and 6 bases from J, with 18 bases in between. The CDR3 nucleotides are TGTGCCAGCAGCCAAGTGAAACGTCAGGGAAGGTCCGGGGAGCTGTTTTTT. Translation: CASSQVKRQGRSGELFF.

This clone was seen just once. This chain joins TRBV11-2 and TRBJ2-5, with 7 bases aligning to TRBD1. Germline V lookup: CDR1 SGHAT, CDR2 FQNNGV. The CDR3 spans 14 residues. The junction had 3 bases not matched to a gene; V was cut back by 1 base and J by 4 bases. CDR3 bases: TGTGCCAGCAGCTTAGGGGGACAGCTAGAGACCCAGTACTTC. Its translation: CASSLGGQLETQYF.

The rearrangement uses TRBV5-8 and TRBJ2-3; D gene uncertain. This CDR3 has 15 amino acids. Germline V gene sequence: CDR1 SGHTS, CDR2 YDEGEE. V gave up 0 bases and J gave up 0 bases, with 8 bases separating them. The CDR3 DNA is TGTGCCAGCAGCTTGGCCAGGAGAAGCACAGATACGCAGTATTTT. Translated, it gives CASSLARRSTDTQYF.

The chain carries TRBV6-2 or TRBV6-3 and TRBJ2-7, with D perhaps matching TRBD1 (7 bases). There are 15 residues in the CDR3. The germline V gene has CDR1 MNHEY and CDR2 SVGEGT. V dropped 3 bases and J dropped 1 base, with 13 bases sitting between them. Here the CDR3 DNA reads TGTGCCAGCAGTTATCGGAGGGACAGTTCCTACGAGCAGTACGTC. Translated, it gives CASSYRRDSSYEQYV.

This clone was found once. V is TRBV28 and J is TRBJ1-2; weak D call: TRBD1 (6 bases). This CDR3 spans 14 amino acids. The V and J ends lost 7 bases and 1 base respectively, with 13 bases between them. Germline CDR1 is MDHEN and CDR2 is SYDVKM. CDR3: CASTVTGLNYGYTF. The DNA for the CDR3 is TGTGCCAGCACCGTGACAGGCCTTAACTATGGCTACACCTTC.